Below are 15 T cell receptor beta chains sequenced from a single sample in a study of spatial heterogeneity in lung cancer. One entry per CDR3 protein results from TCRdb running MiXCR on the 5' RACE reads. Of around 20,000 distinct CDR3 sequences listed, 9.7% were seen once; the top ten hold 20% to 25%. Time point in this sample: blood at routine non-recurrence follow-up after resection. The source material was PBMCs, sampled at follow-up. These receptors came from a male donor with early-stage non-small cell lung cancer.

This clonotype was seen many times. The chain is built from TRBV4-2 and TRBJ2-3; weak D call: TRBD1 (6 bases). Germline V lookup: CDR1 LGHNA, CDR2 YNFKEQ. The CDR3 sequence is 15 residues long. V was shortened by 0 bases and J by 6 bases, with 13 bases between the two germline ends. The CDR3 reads CASSQDLWTADTQYF. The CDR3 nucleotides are TGTGCCAGCAGCCAAGATCTCTGGACAGCCGATACGCAGTATTTT.

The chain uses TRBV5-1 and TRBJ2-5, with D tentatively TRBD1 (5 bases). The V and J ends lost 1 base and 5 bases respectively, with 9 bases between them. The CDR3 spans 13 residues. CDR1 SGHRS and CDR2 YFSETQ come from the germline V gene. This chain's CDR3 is CASSLIGVETQYF. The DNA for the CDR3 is TGCGCCAGCAGCTTGATAGGGGTGGAGACCCAGTACTTC.

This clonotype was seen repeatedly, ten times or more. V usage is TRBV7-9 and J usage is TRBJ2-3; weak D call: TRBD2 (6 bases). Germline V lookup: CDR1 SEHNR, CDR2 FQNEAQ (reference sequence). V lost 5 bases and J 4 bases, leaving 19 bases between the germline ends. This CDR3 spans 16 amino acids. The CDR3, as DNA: TGTGCCAGCAGCAACCGGGACTCCCGGCCCTCAGATACGCAGTATTTT. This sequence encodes CASSNRDSRPSDTQYF.

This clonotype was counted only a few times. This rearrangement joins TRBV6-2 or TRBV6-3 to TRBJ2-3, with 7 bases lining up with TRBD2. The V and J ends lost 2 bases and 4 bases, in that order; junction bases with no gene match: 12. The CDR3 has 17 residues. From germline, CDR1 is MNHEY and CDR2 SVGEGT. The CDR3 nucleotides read TGTGCCAGCAGTTACCCTCGGGACTACTACGCTGCAGATACGCAGTATTTT. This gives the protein CASSYPRDYYAADTQYF.

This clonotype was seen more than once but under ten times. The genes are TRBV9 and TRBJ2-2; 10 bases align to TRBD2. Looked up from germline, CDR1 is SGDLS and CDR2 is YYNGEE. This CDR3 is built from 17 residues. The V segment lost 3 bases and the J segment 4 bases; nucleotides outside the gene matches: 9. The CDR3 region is CASSAPLLAGPTGELFF. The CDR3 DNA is TGTGCCAGCAGCGCACCCCTACTAGCGGGGCCCACCGGGGAGCTGTTTTTT. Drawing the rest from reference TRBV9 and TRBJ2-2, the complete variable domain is DSGVTQTPKHLITATGQRVTLRCSPRSGDLSVYWYQQSLDQGLQFLIQYYNGEERAKGNILERFSAQQFPDLHSELNLSSLELGDSALYFCASSAPLLAGPTGELFFGEGSRLTVL.

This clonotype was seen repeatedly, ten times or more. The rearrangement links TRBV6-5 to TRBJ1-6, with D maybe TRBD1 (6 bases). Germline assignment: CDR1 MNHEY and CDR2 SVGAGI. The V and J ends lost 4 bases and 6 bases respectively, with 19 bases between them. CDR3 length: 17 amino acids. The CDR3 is CASSSSQQGRSNSPLHF. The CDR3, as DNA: TGTGCCAGCAGTTCTTCCCAACAGGGTCGGAGTAATTCACCCCTCCACTTT.

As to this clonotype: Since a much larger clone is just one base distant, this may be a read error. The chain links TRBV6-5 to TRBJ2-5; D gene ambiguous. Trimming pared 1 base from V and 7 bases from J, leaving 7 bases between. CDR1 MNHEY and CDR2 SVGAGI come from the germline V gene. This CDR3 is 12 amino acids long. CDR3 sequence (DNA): TGTGCCAGCAGTTACTTGACGGGGACCCAGTACTTC. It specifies CASSYLTGTQYF.

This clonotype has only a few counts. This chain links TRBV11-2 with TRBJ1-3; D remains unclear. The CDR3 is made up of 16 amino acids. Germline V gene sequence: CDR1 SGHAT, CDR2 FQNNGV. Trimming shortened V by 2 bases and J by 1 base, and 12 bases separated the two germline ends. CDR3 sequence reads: CASSLQVGGSGNTIYF. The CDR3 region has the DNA TGTGCCAGCAGCTTACAAGTTGGTGGATCTGGAAACACCATATATTTT.

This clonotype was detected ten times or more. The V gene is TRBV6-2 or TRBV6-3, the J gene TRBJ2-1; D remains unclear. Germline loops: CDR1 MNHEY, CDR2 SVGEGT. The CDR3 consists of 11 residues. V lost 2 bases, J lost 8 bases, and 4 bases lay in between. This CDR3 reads CASSYVDEQFF. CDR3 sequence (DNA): TGTGCCAGCAGTTACGTCGATGAGCAGTTCTTC.

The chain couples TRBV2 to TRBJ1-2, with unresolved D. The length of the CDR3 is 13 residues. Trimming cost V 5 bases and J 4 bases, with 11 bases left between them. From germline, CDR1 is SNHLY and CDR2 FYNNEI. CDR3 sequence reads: CASSTEGSYGYTF. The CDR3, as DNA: TGTGCCAGCAGTACGGAGGGTAGCTATGGCTACACCTTC.

The CDR3 coding sequence is TGCAGCGTTGAAGTTTTGGGGGGACAGGGGTTCACTGAAGCTTTCTTT. It specifies CSVEVLGGQGFTEAFF. V is TRBV29-1 and J is TRBJ1-1; TRBD1 matches at 10 bases. Germline-derived CDR1 and CDR2 are SQVTM and ANQGSEA. The CDR3 consists of 16 residues. V shed 1 base, J shed 4 bases, and the junction held 9 bases outside the gene matches.

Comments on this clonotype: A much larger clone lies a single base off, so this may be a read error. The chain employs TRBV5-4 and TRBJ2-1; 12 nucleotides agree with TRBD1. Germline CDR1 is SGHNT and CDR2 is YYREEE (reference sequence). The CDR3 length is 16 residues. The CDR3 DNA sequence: TGTGCCAGCAGCCGCCGGTTGGGACAGGGGGCAAATGAGCGGTTCTTC. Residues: CASSRRLGQGANERFF.

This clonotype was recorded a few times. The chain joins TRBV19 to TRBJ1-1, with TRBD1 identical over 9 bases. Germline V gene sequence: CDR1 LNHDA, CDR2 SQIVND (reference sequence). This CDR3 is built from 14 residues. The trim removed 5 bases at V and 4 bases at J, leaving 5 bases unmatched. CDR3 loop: CASSRQGVATEAFF. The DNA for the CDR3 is TGTGCCAGTAGTCGACAGGGGGTGGCCACTGAAGCTTTCTTT.

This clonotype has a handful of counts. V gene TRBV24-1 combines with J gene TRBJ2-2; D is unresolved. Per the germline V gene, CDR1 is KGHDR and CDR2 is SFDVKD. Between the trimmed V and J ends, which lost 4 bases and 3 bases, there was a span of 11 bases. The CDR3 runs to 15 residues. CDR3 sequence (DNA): TGTGCCACCAGTGAGGGTAGCCCTTACACCGGGGAGCTGTTTTTT. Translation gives CATSEGSPYTGELFF.

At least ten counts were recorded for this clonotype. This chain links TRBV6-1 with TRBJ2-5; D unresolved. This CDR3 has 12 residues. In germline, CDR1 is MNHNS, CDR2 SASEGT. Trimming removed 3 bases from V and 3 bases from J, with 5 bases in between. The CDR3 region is CASSDSKETQYF. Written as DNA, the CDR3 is TGTGCCAGCAGTGACAGTAAAGAGACCCAGTACTTC.